This is a list of T cell receptor beta chains from one sample in a study of T cell responses to AZD1222 COVID-19 vaccine. Clones were read by immunoSEQ multiplex PCR, and TCRdb kept only the in-frame ones, dropping some. The table shows 90,000 to 140,000 clones, with roughly 82% occurring only once. The material sequenced was peripheral blood, taken on day 0 of AZD1222 vaccination. These receptors all come from an adult in good health. Both conserved end residues are part of each CDR3. The D gene is left open where the match is weak. A row's size may be missing; if present it is once, few, many or a size class.

j_call | clone_size | d_call | v_call | cdr3_aa | cdr3_nt
TRBJ1-5 | NA | NA | TRBV5-8 | CASSLSLGKQGPGQHF | TGTGCCAGCAGCTTGAGCCTTGGGAAACAGGGCCCAGGCCAGCATTTT
TRBJ1-2 | NA | TRBD1 | TRBV6-1 | CASSEAGQVPNYGYTF | TGTGCCAGCAGTGAAGCGGGACAGGTACCGAACTATGGCTACACCTTC
TRBJ1-3 | NA | NA | TRBV5-4 | CASSLGPTSGNTIYF | TGTGCCAGCAGCTTGGGACCGACGTCTGGAAACACCATATATTTT
TRBJ1-2 | NA | NA | TRBV12-3/TRBV12-4 | CASSFSASDSYTF | TGTGCCAGCAGTTTTAGTGCGTCGGACAGCTACACCTTC
TRBJ1-5 | few | NA | TRBV7-2 | CASSLVAGDQPQHF | TGTGCCAGCAGCTTAGTAGCGGGGGATCAGCCCCAGCATTTT
TRBJ2-1 | NA | TRBD1 | TRBV7-2 | CASSLAWGTGRLEQFF | TGTGCCAGCAGCTTAGCCTGGGGGACAGGGAGGCTTGAGCAGTTCTTC
TRBJ1-4 | NA | NA | TRBV15 | CATSRDNRESIFF | TGTGCCACCAGCAGAGATAACAGGGAGTCCATCTTTTTT
TRBJ1-2 | NA | NA | TRBV27 | CASSFQGGMGGYTF | TGTGCCAGCAGTTTTCAGGGCGGGATGGGCGGCTACACCTTC
TRBJ1-4 | NA | NA | TRBV9 | CASSVGAGASEKLFF | TGTGCCAGCAGCGTAGGAGCAGGGGCTAGTGAAAAACTGTTTTTT
TRBJ2-1 | NA | NA | TRBV7-2 | CASSLENRVGDNEQFF | TGTGCCAGCAGCTTAGAAAACAGGGTAGGGGACAATGAGCAGTTCTTC
TRBJ2-7 | NA | TRBD1 | TRBV6-2/TRBV6-3 | CASSYRGRSTYEQYF | TGTGCCAGCAGTTACAGGGGGCGTTCCACGTACGAGCAGTACTTC
TRBJ2-3 | NA | NA | TRBV4-3 | CASSQGRWGTDTQYF | TGCGCCAGCAGCCAAGGCCGTTGGGGCACAGATACGCAGTATTTT
TRBJ2-6 | NA | NA | TRBV3-1/TRBV3-2 | CASSQGFPGANVLTF | TGTGCCAGCAGCCAAGGATTCCCTGGGGCCAACGTCCTGACTTTC
TRBJ2-3 | few | NA | TRBV7-8 | CASSTGRMGGTDTQYF | TGTGCCAGCAGCACCGGACGGATGGGTGGCACAGATACGCAGTATTTT
TRBJ1-4 | NA | NA | TRBV15 | CATSRDLGWDEKLFF | TGTGCCACCAGCAGAGATCTGGGGTGGGATGAAAAACTGTTTTTT
TRBJ2-1 | NA | TRBD1 | TRBV14 | CASSQSRGLAYNEQFF | TGTGCCAGCAGCCAATCAAGGGGGCTCGCCTACAATGAGCAGTTCTTC
TRBJ2-3 | NA | NA | TRBV9 | CASSVNPSATDTQYF | TGTGCCAGCAGCGTAAATCCTAGCGCCACAGATACGCAGTATTTT
TRBJ1-4 | NA | NA | TRBV19 | CASGKIPLFLRKATNEKLFF | TGTGCCAGTGGGAAGATCCCTCTCTTCCTCCGCAAAGCAACTAATGAAAAACTGTTTTTT
TRBJ1-2 | once | NA | TRBV19 | CASTRDPNYGYTF | TGTGCCAGTACTCGGGACCCAAACTATGGCTACACCTTC
TRBJ1-4 | NA | TRBD1 | TRBV2 | CASSEDRFNEKLFF | TGTGCCAGCAGTGAGGACAGGTTTAATGAAAAACTGTTTTTT
TRBJ1-3 | NA | NA | TRBV13 | CASSLGGRDSGNTIYF | TGTGCCAGCAGCTTAGGGGGCAGAGACTCTGGAAACACCATATATTTT
TRBJ1-2 | NA | NA | TRBV27 | CASSSRQDSTYGYTF | TGTGCCAGCAGTTCTAGACAGGATTCTACCTATGGCTACACCTTC
TRBJ1-1 | NA | NA | TRBV10-3 | CAISHDGNTEAFF | TGTGCCATCAGCCACGACGGTAACACTGAAGCTTTCTTT
TRBJ2-7 | NA | NA | TRBV27 | CASSSRLAYEQYF | TGTGCCAGCAGTTCCCGGTTGGCCTACGAGCAGTACTTC
TRBJ1-2 | NA | NA | TRBV7-2 | CASSLVGTYYGYTF | TGTGCCAGCAGCTTAGTAGGGACCTACTATGGCTACACCTTC
TRBJ2-1 | few | NA | TRBV10-3 | CAIRQGYAEQFF | TGTGCCATCCGGCAGGGCTACGCTGAGCAGTTCTTC
TRBJ1-1 | many | NA | TRBV3-1/TRBV3-2 | CASSQSMGTEAFF | TGTGCCAGCAGCCAAAGTATGGGCACTGAAGCTTTCTTT
TRBJ1-2 | NA | NA | TRBV7-9 | CASSIGHLYGYTF | TGTGCCAGCAGCATAGGACACCTCTATGGCTACACCTTC
TRBJ1-1 | NA | NA | TRBV20-1 | CSASTGRMNTEAFF | TGCAGTGCTAGTACGGGACGGATGAACACTGAAGCTTTCTTT
TRBJ2-3 | NA | NA | TRBV5-6 | CASSVLQADTQYF | TGTGCCAGCAGTGTGTTACAGGCAGATACGCAGTATTTT
TRBJ2-7 | NA | NA | TRBV6-6 | CASSPFGPTYEQYF | TGTGCCAGCAGCCCATTTGGCCCTACCTACGAGCAGTACTTC
TRBJ2-7 | NA | TRBD1 | TRBV7-9 | CASSLIGTGGSSEQYF | TGTGCCAGCAGCTTAATAGGAACAGGGGGCTCTTCCGAGCAGTACTTC
TRBJ2-7 | NA | TRBD1 | TRBV7-3 | CASSNEGQGFCYEQYF | TGTGCCAGCAGCAATGAGGGACAGGGGTTTTGCTACGAGCAGTACTTC
TRBJ2-7 | once | NA | TRBV4-1 | CASSQGRGGDSYEQYF | TGCGCCAGCAGCCAAGGGAGGGGGGGCGACTCCTACGAGCAGTACTTC
TRBJ2-5 | NA | TRBD2 | TRBV9 | CASSVGLAGKETQYF | TGTGCCAGCAGCGTCGGACTAGCGGGAAAAGAGACCCAGTACTTC
TRBJ2-1 | NA | NA | TRBV3-1/TRBV3-2 | CASSQADRQSFNSNEQFF | TGTGCCAGCAGCCAAGCCGATAGACAGTCGTTTAACTCTAATGAGCAGTTCTTC
TRBJ2-4 | NA | TRBD1 | TRBV18 | CASSPLIRGLAKNIQYF | TGTGCCAGCTCACCACTGATCAGGGGGCTGGCCAAAAACATTCAGTACTTC
TRBJ2-7 | NA | TRBD1 | TRBV7-2 | CASSLGQGAAYEQYF | TGTGCCAGCAGCTTAGGGCAGGGGGCGGCCTACGAGCAGTACTTC
TRBJ2-3 | NA | NA | TRBV10-3 | CAISDHNRADTQYF | TGTGCCATCAGTGATCATAACAGGGCAGATACGCAGTATTTT
TRBJ1-4 | NA | NA | TRBV4-3 | CASSQGYEKLFF | TGCGCCAGCAGCCAAGGATACGAAAAACTGTTTTTT
TRBJ1-3 | NA | NA | TRBV4-2 | CASSQAGGEGGNTIYF | TGTGCCAGCAGCCAAGCGGGAGGGGAAGGAGGAAACACCATATATTTT
TRBJ2-3 | NA | TRBD1 | TRBV13 | CASSPQTGGPDTDTQYF | TGTGCCAGCAGCCCGCAGACAGGGGGCCCTGACACAGATACGCAGTATTTT
TRBJ2-2 | NA | TRBD1 | TRBV5-4 | CASSLVQGDTGELFF | TGTGCCAGCAGCTTGGTACAGGGGGACACCGGGGAGCTGTTTTTT
TRBJ1-5 | NA | TRBD1 | TRBV19 | CASSSGGGYQPQHF | TGTGCCAGTAGCTCAGGGGGCGGGTATCAGCCCCAGCATTTT
TRBJ1-1 | NA | NA | TRBV19 | CASRGAAFF | TGTGCCAGTAGAGGCGCGGCTTTCTTT
TRBJ1-1 | few | NA | TRBV28 | CASGEGGPNTEAFF | TGTGCCAGCGGGGAGGGGGGTCCGAACACTGAAGCTTTCTTT
TRBJ2-2 | NA | TRBD1 | TRBV9 | CASSVEAPGGRTGELFF | TGTGCCAGCAGCGTAGAAGCCCCAGGGGGCAGGACCGGGGAGCTGTTTTTT
TRBJ2-7 | NA | NA | TRBV5-1 | CASSHDDRRAYEQYF | TGCGCCAGCAGCCACGACGACCGGAGGGCTTACGAGCAGTACTTC
TRBJ1-2 | NA | TRBD1 | TRBV5-1 | CASSKDRVSGYTF | TGCGCCAGCAGCAAGGACAGGGTTTCTGGCTACACCTTC
TRBJ1-3 | NA | NA | TRBV30 | CAWSRTNRGNTIYF | TGTGCCTGGAGCCGAACCAACAGGGGAAACACCATATATTTT
TRBJ2-4 | NA | NA | TRBV2 | CASSPSTSTKNIQYF | TGTGCCAGCAGTCCTTCGACTAGTACCAAAAACATTCAGTACTTC
TRBJ1-1 | NA | TRBD1 | TRBV10-3 | CAISPGGQGISTEAFF | TGTGCCATCAGTCCCGGGGGACAGGGGATCTCCACTGAAGCTTTCTTT
TRBJ2-1 | NA | TRBD1 | TRBV4-2 | CASGQGDFNEQFF | TGTGCCAGCGGACAGGGGGACTTTAATGAGCAGTTCTTC
TRBJ2-2 | NA | NA | TRBV13 | CASRLGNTGELFF | TGTGCCAGCAGACTGGGGAACACCGGGGAGCTGTTTTTT
TRBJ1-1 | NA | NA | TRBV29-1 | CSVEGKGGNTEAFF | TGCAGCGTTGAAGGTAAGGGGGGGAACACTGAAGCTTTCTTT